The rows below give T cell receptor beta chains drawn from one sample of a study of cytomegalovirus exposure and HLA in healthy donors. Sequencing used immunoSEQ multiplex PCR; TCRdb keeps in-frame clones, though not all of them. There are some 220,000 clones in the sample; just under 85% occur only once, and 0.55% to 0.7% lies in the top ten. Sequencing was performed on PBMCs. These receptors were obtained from a woman aged 40 to 49 in good health and CMV-seronegative. The CDR3 runs from the conserved cysteine through the conserved F or W. A D gene is named only where the DNA matches it firmly. Part of the rows lack a size; the others show once, few, many or a class for expanded clones.

TRBV30	TRBJ1-1	.	.	TGTGCCTGGAGTGTACGGGGGGCTGAAGCTTTCTTT	CAWSVRGAEAFF
TRBV19	TRBJ1-1	.	.	TGTGCCAGTAACGATAGGAGTGGAGGTGCGAACACTGAAGCTTTCTTT	CASNDRSGGANTEAFF
TRBV7-8	TRBJ2-3	TRBD1	.	TGTGCCAGCAGCTGGATGGGACAGAGCACAGATACGCAGTATTTT	CASSWMGQSTDTQYF
TRBV6-4	TRBJ1-1	.	.	TGTGCCAGCAAGGAGGGAATGAACACTGAAGCTTTCTTT	CASKEGMNTEAFF
TRBV11-2	TRBJ1-1	.	.	TGTGCCAGCAGCTTGTTAACTGAAGCTTTCTTT	CASSLLTEAFF
TRBV5-1	TRBJ1-1	.	.	TGCGCCAGCAGCCCCCAACAGCCGAACACTGAAGCTTTCTTT	CASSPQQPNTEAFF
TRBV5-4	TRBJ1-1	.	.	TGTGCCAGCAGTACCGGGACACACACTGAAGCTTTCTTT	CASSTGTHTEAFF
TRBV5-5	TRBJ1-2	.	.	TGTGCCAGCAGCCTTGGGGACACCGACTATGGCTACACCTTC	CASSLGDTDYGYTF
TRBV9	TRBJ1-1	TRBD1	.	TGTGCCAGCAGCCTAACAACAGGGGTTGGGACTGAAGCTTTCTTT	CASSLTTGVGTEAFF
TRBV9	TRBJ2-3	.	.	TGTGCCAGCAGCGTAACTTCGTCAGATACGCAGTATTTT	CASSVTSSDTQYF
TRBV27	TRBJ2-7	.	.	TGTGCCAGCCAAAGGGGCTTCTTGGGGTCCTACGAGCAGTACTTC	CASQRGFLGSYEQYF
TRBV2	TRBJ2-7	.	.	TGTGCCAGCAGTGAAGCAGAGGCAGGGTCCCAGTACTTC	CASSEAEAGSQYF
TRBV5-8	TRBJ1-1	TRBD1	few	TGTGCCAGCAGCTTGGGAGGGACAGTCATGAACACTGAAGCTTTCTTT	CASSLGGTVMNTEAFF
TRBV29-1	TRBJ1-2	TRBD1	once	TGCAGCGTTGAACCCCCGCCGACAGGGGGCCTCTATGGCTACACCTTC	CSVEPPPTGGLYGYTF
TRBV19	TRBJ1-3	.	.	TGTGCCAGTAGTTCGGGACTCCCCTCTGGAAACACCATATATTTT	CASSSGLPSGNTIYF
TRBV28	TRBJ1-6	.	once	TGTGCCAGCAGTTTCAGAGGGAGTTCACCCCTCCACTTT	CASSFRGSSPLHF
TRBV10-3	TRBJ2-1	TRBD2	few	TGTGCCATCACCGAAACTAGCGGGGGGGGTAACAATGAGCAGTTCTTC	CAITETSGGGNNEQFF
TRBV30	TRBJ2-1	.	.	TGTGCCTGGAGTGTGGCATCCCTGTACAATGAGCAGTTCTTC	CAWSVASLYNEQFF
TRBV28	TRBJ1-6	TRBD1	once	TGTGCCAGCGGAAACAGGGGCCCTAATAATTCACCCCTCCACTTT	CASGNRGPNNSPLHF
TRBV19	TRBJ1-2	.	.	TGTGCCAGTAAACAACAGGATTTGGGGAACTATGGCTACCCCTTC	CASKQQDLGNYGYPF
TRBV9	TRBJ2-2	.	.	TGTGCCAGCAGCGTAGCGACCGGGGAGCTGTTTTTT	CASSVATGELFF
TRBV5-6	TRBJ2-1	.	few	TGTGCCAGCAGCATCCGTCTAAATGAGCAGTTCTTC	CASSIRLNEQFF
TRBV10-2	TRBJ2-7	TRBD1	.	TGCGCCAGCAGCCAGACCGGGACAGGGAACGAGCAGTACTTC	CASSQTGTGNEQYF
TRBV5-1	TRBJ2-5	TRBD1	.	TGCGCCAGCAGCTTGGAGGAGGCAGGGGGCGCTCAGACCCAGTACTTC	CASSLEEAGGAQTQYF
TRBV29-1	TRBJ2-3	TRBD1	.	TGCAGCGCAGAGGGGACAGGGTACACAGATACGCAGTATTTT	CSAEGTGYTDTQYF
TRBV6-1	TRBJ2-1	TRBD1	.	TGTGCCAGCCTGACAGGGCGCCCGAATGAGCAGTTCTTC	CASLTGRPNEQFF
TRBV6-5	TRBJ2-1	.	.	TGTGCCAGCAGCCGAGGGAACAATGAGCAGTTCTTC	CASSRGNNEQFF
TRBV27	TRBJ2-7	TRBD1	.	TGTGCCAGCAGACGTGGGACAGCCAGTCCGTACGAGCAGTACTTC	CASRRGTASPYEQYF
TRBV30	TRBJ2-2	.	.	TGTGCCTGGAGATATTTGTCGAACACCGGGGAGCTGTTTTTT	CAWRYLSNTGELFF
TRBV5-6	TRBJ2-1	TRBD2	.	TGTGCCAGCAGCCGGATGGGACTAGCGGGGGGATTCTACACCCATGAGCAGTTCTTC	CASSRMGLAGGFYTHEQFF
TRBV5-1	TRBJ1-2	.	.	TGCGCCAGCAGCTTCGGCGGCGGCTATGGCTACACCTTC	CASSFGGGYGYTF
TRBV18	TRBJ2-7	TRBD2	.	TGTGCCAGCGGTGGGGAGGGTGGCCACGAGCAGTACTTC	CASGGEGGHEQYF
TRBV13	TRBJ2-3	.	few	TGTGCCAGCAGCTTAGCCATACTAGTCCCGCCAGATACGCAGTATTTT	CASSLAILVPPDTQYF
TRBV4-3	TRBJ1-5	.	.	TGCGCCAGCAGCCAAGATGGCAGGCAGCCCCAGCATTTT	CASSQDGRQPQHF
TRBV14	TRBJ1-5	.	.	TGTGCCAGCAGCCAAACAGGGAGGGATCAGCCCCAGCATTTT	CASSQTGRDQPQHF
TRBV6-6	TRBJ2-7	.	.	TGTGCCAGCAGTTACTCGAACAGAGTCTACGAGCAGTACTTC	CASSYSNRVYEQYF
TRBV19	TRBJ2-2	TRBD2	.	TGTGCCAGTAGTATAGGATCGGGGGGGACCGGGGAGCTGTTTTTT	CASSIGSGGTGELFF
TRBV19	TRBJ2-7	.	.	TGTGCCAGTAGTCAGGGGTCCGGAGGGCAGTACTTC	CASSQGSGGQYF
TRBV6-5	TRBJ2-7	.	.	TGTGCCAGCAGTCGGGCGGGACAGCGCTACGAGCAGTACTTC	CASSRAGQRYEQYF
TRBV2	TRBJ2-5	.	.	TGTGCCAGCAGAGACAGGACCGAGACCCAGTACTTC	CASRDRTETQYF
TRBV7-6	TRBJ2-2	TRBD2	once	TGTGCCAGCAGCCTTCCTGGGAGGGCCGCCGGGGAGCTGTTTTTT	CASSLPGRAAGELFF
TRBV10-3	TRBJ2-1	TRBD1	once	TGTGCCATCAACGAACAGGGGGGCTCCTACAATGAGCAGTTCTTC	CAINEQGGSYNEQFF
TRBV6-6	TRBJ1-1	.	few	TGTGCCAGCAGTTACGAAGAGGGTACCACTGAAGCTTTCTTT	CASSYEEGTTEAFF
TRBV21-1	TRBJ1-3	.	.	TGTGCCAGCTCCTCCAGACCGCGGAGGGCTGGAAACACCATATATTTT	CASSSRPRRAGNTIYF
TRBV7-9	TRBJ1-4	.	.	TGTTCCAGCAGCTCAACTAGCGGAAAACTGTTTTTT	CSSSSTSGKLFF
TRBV30	TRBJ1-6	.	.	TGTGCCTGGAGTGAACTTTCCCCAGGACGGGGTTCACCCCTCCACTTT	CAWSELSPGRGSPLHF